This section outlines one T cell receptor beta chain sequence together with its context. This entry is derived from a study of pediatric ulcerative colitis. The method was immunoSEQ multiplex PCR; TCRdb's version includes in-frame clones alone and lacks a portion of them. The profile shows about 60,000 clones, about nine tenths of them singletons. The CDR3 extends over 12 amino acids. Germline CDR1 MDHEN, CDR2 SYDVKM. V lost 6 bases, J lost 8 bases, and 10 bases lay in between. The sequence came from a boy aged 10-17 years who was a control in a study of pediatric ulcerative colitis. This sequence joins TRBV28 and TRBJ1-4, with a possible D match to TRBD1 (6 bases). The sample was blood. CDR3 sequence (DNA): TGTGCCAGCAGCGTTGGACAGGAAAAACTGTTTTTT. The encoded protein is CASSVGQEKLFF. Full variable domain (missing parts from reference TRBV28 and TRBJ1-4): DVKVTQSSRYLVKRTGEKVFLECVQDMDHENMFWYRQDPGLGLRLIYFSYDVKMKEKGDIPEGYSVSREKKERFSLILESASTNQTSMYLCASSVGQEKLFFGSGTQLSVL.